This T cell receptor (beta chain) appears in the sequencing data of a study of blood T cell repertoires in COVID-19. The authors' processing: The authors estimated nucleated cell counts from reference gene primer amplification. Data came from immunoSEQ multiplex PCR; TCRdb stores just in-frame clones and leaves some out. That table furnishes V, J and clone size, whereas the DNA furnished D and trimming. The profile shows under 250,000 clones, over 75% of them singletons. Sequenced: peripheral blood. The receptor's source is a man aged 30 to 39 who had recovered from COVID-19.

CDR3 in DNA: TGTGCCACCCAACCCGGGAGTTTGGGGCAAGAGACCCAGTACTTC. It encodes CATQPGSLGQETQYF. This chain connects TRBV24-1 to TRBJ2-5; maybe TRBD2 (6 bases). V dropped 9 bases and J dropped 2 bases, with 18 bases sitting between them. This CDR3 contains 15 residues. The germline gives CDR1 KGHDR, CDR2 SFDVKD.